These 29 T cell receptor beta chains originate from one sample sequenced in a study of blood T cell repertoires in COVID-19. Profiling relied on immunoSEQ multiplex PCR, and the TCRdb table lists in-frame clones only, not all of them. This sample has roughly 360,000 clones; around 83% occur once, and the top ten carry about 4.9%. The source material was PBMCs or T cells enriched from blood (not recorded which). The receptors here all came from a woman between 50 and 59 years old who had recovered from COVID-19.

The gene calls are TRBV7-3 and TRBJ2-7, with D maybe TRBD1 (6 bases). V was clipped by 5 bases and J by 4 bases, with 15 bases between them. Per germline, CDR1 SGHTA and CDR2 FQGTGA. CDR3 length: 14 amino acids. The CDR3 loop is CASSLQGRAYEQYF. CDR3 nucleotides: TGTGCCAGCAGCCTCCAGGGGCGGGCTTACGAGCAGTACTTC.

On this clone itself: Other DNA sequences in this sample translate to the same CDR3. V gene TRBV7-9 combines with J gene TRBJ1-2; 8 bases align to TRBD1. The CDR3 sequence is 14 residues long. Germline assignment: CDR1 SEHNR and CDR2 FQNEAQ (reference sequence). After removal of 1 base from V and 2 bases from J, the junction contained 0 bases not matched to a gene. This chain's CDR3 is CASSLGTGNYGYTF. CDR3 sequence (DNA): TGTGCCAGCAGCTTAGGGACAGGGAACTATGGCTACACCTTC.

The chain recombines TRBV11-3 with TRBJ2-3; 8 nucleotides line up with TRBD1. This CDR3 is built from 16 residues. J was trimmed by 4 bases and V by 1 base; bases with no gene match: 7. The germline CDR1 and CDR2 sequences are SGHNT and YENEEA. CDR3 sequence (DNA): TGTGCCAGCAGCTTAGCACAGGGGGTTAACGCAGATACGCAGTATTTT. Protein: CASSLAQGVNADTQYF.

This rearrangement joins TRBV5-1 to TRBJ1-1; 12 positions match TRBD1. The length of the CDR3 is 17 residues. J was trimmed by 0 bases and V by 4 bases; bases with no gene match: 7. From germline, CDR1 is SGHRS and CDR2 YFSETQ. In DNA, the CDR3 is TGCGCCAGCAGCGCGGGGACAGGGGGCTTCATGAACACTGAAGCTTTCTTT. It translates to CASSAGTGGFMNTEAFF.

This clone turned up a few times. The DNA for the CDR3 is TGTGCCAGTAGCCAGAGAGGGCTTGCTGAAGCTTTCTTT. Amino acid sequence: CASSQRGLAEAFF. The chain has TRBV19 and TRBJ1-1; D gene uncertain. Germline CDR1 LNHDA, CDR2 SQIVND (reference sequence). Trimming removed 6 bases from V and 6 bases from J, with 14 bases in between. CDR3 length: 13 residues.

The J gene is TRBJ2-7, the V gene TRBV6-6, with 10 bases matching TRBD2. The J segment lost 2 bases and the V segment lost 2 bases, leaving 6 bases of the junction unmatched. The CDR3 totals 16 residues. CDR1 and CDR2 (germline): MNHNY, SVGAGI (reference sequence). CDR3 coding DNA: TGTGCCAGCAGTTACGGGGCTAGCGGGAGAACCTACGAGCAGTACTTC. Amino acids: CASSYGASGRTYEQYF.

V is TRBV7-2 and J is TRBJ2-5, with D possibly matching TRBD1 (6 bases). The CDR3 spans 15 residues. V was cut by 2 bases and J by 5 bases, with 15 bases left in between. From germline, CDR1 is SGHTA and CDR2 FQGNSA. The CDR3 loop is CASSLSSFRGETQYF. The CDR3 DNA is TGTGCCAGCAGCTTAAGCTCTTTTAGGGGGGAGACCCAGTACTTC.

This clone turned up a few times. The V and J genes are TRBV7-2 and TRBJ1-1; maybe TRBD1 (6 bases). Germline V gives CDR1 SGHTA, CDR2 FQGNSA. V was shortened by 5 bases and J by 4 bases, with 17 bases between the two germline ends. This CDR3 region has 15 residues. DNA of the CDR3: TGTGCCAGCAGCCAGGGGAATCGGGTAGTCACTGAAGCTTTCTTT. This codes for CASSQGNRVVTEAFF.

Ten or more counts support this clone. The rearrangement uses TRBV19 and TRBJ1-1; the match to TRBD1 covers 7 bases. The germline CDR1 and CDR2 sequences are LNHDA and SQIVND (reference sequence). The CDR3 runs to 16 residues. V gave up 5 bases and J gave up 1 base; unmatched junction bases: 10. CDR3 region: CASSPQGDSRNTEAFF. The CDR3 nucleotides read TGTGCCAGTAGTCCCCAGGGGGACAGCCGGAACACTGAAGCTTTCTTT.

This clone appeared a few times. The CDR3 nucleotides are TGCAGCGTTGAGGGGGCCGGCTACACCTTC. Encoded protein: CSVEGAGYTF. The V and J genes are TRBV29-1 and TRBJ1-2, with D possibly matching TRBD1 (6 bases). There are 10 residues in the CDR3. Trimming took off 3 bases at V and 8 bases at J, with 7 bases between the two ends. The germline CDR1 and CDR2 sequences are SQVTM and ANQGSEA.

The chain has TRBV10-3 and TRBJ1-2, with 11 bases fitting TRBD1. Trimming at V came to 7 bases and at J to 1 base, leaving 8 bases not matched to a gene. CDR3 size: 16 residues. The germline gives CDR1 ENHRY, CDR2 SYGVKD. CDR3 loop: CAITRTGGKDNYGYTF. For the CDR3, the DNA is TGTGCCATCACCAGGACAGGGGGCAAAGATAACTATGGCTACACCTTC.

CDR3 DNA: TGCAGCGTCAACCTCGGGGTAAATCAGCCCCAGCATTTT. Encoded protein: CSVNLGVNQPQHF. This chain joins TRBV29-1 and TRBJ1-5; D not certain. Germline CDR1 SQVTM, CDR2 ANQGSEA. CDR3 length: 13 residues. Trimming pared 6 bases from V and 4 bases from J, leaving 13 bases between.

The chain uses TRBV21-1 and TRBJ1-5; the table's D call TRBD1 went unverified against the DNA. TRBV21-1 is termed a pseudogene. This CDR3 is 15 amino acids long. The CDR3 nucleotides are TGTGCCAGCAGCAAATCGGACACATACAATCAGCCCCAGCATTTT. This codes for CASSKSDTYNQPQHF.

The rearrangement joins TRBV11-2 to TRBJ1-2; the D gene is possibly TRBD1 (6 bases). Trimming left V 4 bases short and J 6 bases short, with 18 bases between. The CDR3 consists of 15 residues. Germline CDR1 is SGHAT and CDR2 is FQNNGV. The CDR3 region has the DNA TGTGCCAGCAGCTCACGACTACAGGGAGGGAATGGCTACACCTTC. This gives the protein CASSSRLQGGNGYTF.

The chain has TRBV19 and TRBJ2-1, with D possibly being TRBD1 (6 bases). The V gene's germline CDR1 is LNHDA and CDR2 SQIVND (reference sequence). This CDR3 comprises 13 residues. Trimming pared 3 bases from V and 7 bases from J, leaving 10 bases between. The CDR3 region is CASSMGRGNEQFF. The CDR3 nucleotides are TGTGCCAGTAGTATGGGCAGGGGAAATGAGCAGTTCTTC.

This clone was picked up a small number of times. The chain is built from TRBV30 and TRBJ1-2; D not certain. CDR1 and CDR2 from the germline V gene are GTSNPN and SVGIG (reference sequence). Trimming left V 0 bases short and J 4 bases short, with 12 bases between. CDR3 length: 14 amino acids. In DNA form, the CDR3 reads TGTGCCTGGAGTGTTGGAGGGCCCCTCTATGGCTACACCTTC. This encodes CAWSVGGPLYGYTF.

Comment on this clone: Other DNA sequences in this sample translate to the same CDR3. This sequence joins TRBV30 and TRBJ1-5; 9 nucleotides match TRBD1. The V gene's germline CDR1 is GTSNPN and CDR2 SVGIG (reference sequence). Trimming took 5 bases from V and 1 from J; bases not matched to a gene: 3. The CDR3 has 14 residues. CDR3 in amino acids: CAWAGQGSNQPQHF. The CDR3 nucleotides are TGTGCCTGGGCGGGACAGGGAAGCAATCAGCCCCAGCATTTT.

The gene calls are TRBV6-5 and TRBJ1-2; D is ambiguous. CDR3 length equals 13 residues. Germline loops: CDR1 MNHEY, CDR2 SVGAGI. V lost 0 bases to trimming and J lost 4 bases, with 6 bases between them. The CDR3 DNA sequence: TGTGCCAGCAGTTACTCGGCCAGCTATGGCTACACCTTC. As protein: CASSYSASYGYTF.

The chain carries TRBV5-1 and TRBJ2-7; 8 nucleotides agree with TRBD2. The CDR3 runs 15 residues. V shed 4 bases and J 3 bases; nucleotides not matched to a gene: 9. Germline CDR1 SGHRS, CDR2 YFSETQ. The CDR3 DNA follows: TGCGCCAGCAGCGGGGCCGGGACTAGACTCTACGAGCAGTACTTC. This gives the protein CASSGAGTRLYEQYF.

The chain has TRBV6-5 and TRBJ1-2; D is uncertain. Trimming shortened V by 6 bases and J by 4 bases, and 9 bases separated the two germline ends. The germline CDR1 and CDR2 sequences are MNHEY and SVGAGI. The CDR3 has 12 residues. CDR3 residues: CASSLGSYGYTF. Written as DNA, the CDR3 is TGTGCCAGCAGCCTGGGGAGCTATGGCTACACCTTC.

J is TRBJ1-6 and V is TRBV2; D remains ambiguous. The germline V gene encodes CDR1 SNHLY and CDR2 FYNNEI. Trimming took 0 bases from V and 7 from J, leaving 7 bases between them. CDR3 length: 14 residues. As DNA, the CDR3 is TGTGCCAGCAGTGAAGCGTCTAGGAATTCACCCCTCCACTTT. It is translated as CASSEASRNSPLHF.

This clone was observed at least ten times. This chain connects TRBV9 to TRBJ1-4; possible D gene TRBD1, 5 bases. Looked up from germline, CDR1 is SGDLS and CDR2 is YYNGEE. V was shortened by 0 bases and J by 1 base, with 10 bases between the two germline ends. CDR3 length: 16 amino acids. CDR3 nucleotide sequence: TGTGCCAGCAGCGTAGACCAGGGCCGAACTAATGAAAAACTGTTTTTT. Amino acids: CASSVDQGRTNEKLFF.

A remark on this clone: In the same sample, other DNA sequences code for this CDR3. This rearrangement joins TRBV9 to TRBJ2-2; no clear D gene. Germline V gives CDR1 SGDLS, CDR2 YYNGEE. V was pared by 0 bases and J by 1 base, with 4 bases between. This CDR3 region has 14 residues. The CDR3 is CASSVGGNTGELFF. The CDR3 bases are TGTGCCAGCAGCGTAGGCGGGAACACCGGGGAGCTGTTTTTT.

The V call is TRBV20-1, the J call TRBJ2-7, with 8 bases that match TRBD1. CDR1 is DFQATT, CDR2 SNEGSKA, per germline (reference sequence). J lost 4 bases, V lost 3 bases, and 8 bases had no gene match. There are 14 residues in the CDR3. The CDR3 nucleotides read TGCAGTGCTAGTTGGGGACAGGTCTCATACGAGCAGTACTTC. Protein sequence: CSASWGQVSYEQYF.

The V gene is TRBV5-4, the J gene TRBJ2-1, with 14 positions matching TRBD2. V was clipped by 4 bases and J by 4 bases; unmatched bases: 4. Germline assignment: CDR1 SGHNT and CDR2 YYREEE (reference sequence). The CDR3 extends over 16 amino acids. The CDR3 here is CASSAGLAGVYNEQFF. CDR3 DNA: TGTGCCAGCAGCGCGGGACTAGCGGGAGTGTACAATGAGCAGTTCTTC.

The chain carries TRBV7-9 and TRBJ1-2; 11 bases map to TRBD1. This CDR3 region has 15 residues. The V segment lost 6 bases and the J segment 3 bases; nucleotides outside the gene matches: 6. In germline, CDR1 is SEHNR, CDR2 FQNEAQ (reference sequence). CDR3 in DNA: TGTGCCAGCAGTAAGCCGGGACAGGGGGACTATGGCTACACCTTC. Protein: CASSKPGQGDYGYTF. Full variable domain (rest looked up from reference TRBV7-9 and TRBJ1-2): DTGVSQNPRHKITKRGQNVTFRCDPISEHNRLYWYRQTLGQGPEFLTYFQNEAQLEKSRLLSDRFSAERPKGSFSTLEIQRTEQGDSAMYLCASSKPGQGDYGYTFGSGTRLTVV.

This chain connects TRBV5-1 to TRBJ1-1, with D possibly being TRBD1 (6 bases). This CDR3 spans 15 amino acids. Trimming left V 0 bases short and J 4 bases short, with 13 bases between. The germline V gene encodes CDR1 SGHRS and CDR2 YFSETQ. The CDR3 is CASSLGAGEGTEAFF. CDR3 bases: TGCGCCAGCAGCTTGGGGGCAGGGGAGGGCACTGAAGCTTTCTTT.

The V and J genes are TRBV4-2 and TRBJ1-5; 7 bases agree with TRBD1. The CDR3 loop spans 23 amino acids. The ends lost 1 base at V and 6 bases at J; junction bases unmatched: 30. CDR1 is LGHNA and CDR2 is YNFKEQ in the germline V gene. The CDR3 DNA follows: TGTGCCAGCAGCCAAGCATTTGGGACAGATTTTACGTCGCACTATACAAGTGGTCAGCCCCAGCATTTT. It encodes CASSQAFGTDFTSHYTSGQPQHF.

The chain recombines TRBV30 with TRBJ2-2, with 10 bases that match TRBD1. The CDR3 runs to 16 residues. With V trimmed by 5 bases and J by 7 bases, 13 bases remained unmatched. Germline assignment: CDR1 GTSNPN and CDR2 SVGIG (reference sequence). In DNA form, the CDR3 reads TGTGCCTGGGGGGACTGGGACAGGGGTTATGGCGGGGAGCTGTTTTTT. Amino acids: CAWGDWDRGYGGELFF.